This T cell receptor beta chain is drawn from a study of spatial heterogeneity in lung cancer. Study-wide context: Matched bulk RNA-seq yielded a T cell transcriptional module score. Counts of TCR transcripts in tumor regions correlated strongly with that score.

Time point here: sample taken at primary tumor resection. A total of approximately 77 untreated early-stage non-small cell lung cancer patients served as donors. Unsorted samples of tumor, nontumor lung or frozen PBMC had their whole RNA sequenced. As concerns this clonotype: What it recognizes is unknown.

V lost 4 bases and J lost 0, with 11 bases in between. From germline, CDR1 is SGHRS and CDR2 YFSETQ. CDR3 length: 15 amino acids. General study points: The study found that expanded intratumoral alpha and beta TCR counts tracked tumor mutation counts.

TCRdb analysed the 5' RACE reads with MiXCR anew, one entry per CDR3 protein. The sample carries 9,900 or so distinct CDR3 sequences, roughly 12% recorded once. The TCR comes from a male donor with early-stage non-small cell lung cancer. The chain is built from TRBV5-1 and TRBJ2-1; D is perhaps TRBD2 (5 bases). The sequencing here drew on lung tumor tissue, taken at surgery. This CDR3 is CASSVERSSYNEQFF. The CDR3 bases are TGCGCCAGCAGCGTCGAGCGGAGCTCCTACAATGAGCAGTTCTTC.